This entry features one TCR beta chain sequence. Its antigen is undetermined. Different DNA sequences within this sample yield the same CDR3. Profiled with immunoSEQ multiplex PCR; TCRdb holds only in-frame clones, not every one. The sample has 2 million to 3 million clones, around 94% seen once. The sample belongs to a study of shared clonotypes between healthy human individuals. Study background: The cohort had a couple of women and a few men, ages 18 to 49. Regarding the study as a whole: Between a handful of donors, naive CD4 clonotypes were shared at a level of about 5%.

V dropped 6 bases and J dropped 2; count of bases not matched to a gene: 7. The germline gives CDR1 KGHSH, CDR2 LQKENI. This CDR3 is 16 amino acids long. The genes are TRBV18 and TRBJ2-3; 11 nucleotides agree with TRBD2. The clonotype comes from a man between 18 and 29 years old in good health. The sample consisted of naive CD4+ T cells sorted from blood. Subset denoted: CD45RA+ positively selected. DNA for the CDR3: TGTGCCAGCTCTCGTACTAGCGGGGGTCCCACAGATACGCAGTATTTT. Protein product: CASSRTSGGPTDTQYF.